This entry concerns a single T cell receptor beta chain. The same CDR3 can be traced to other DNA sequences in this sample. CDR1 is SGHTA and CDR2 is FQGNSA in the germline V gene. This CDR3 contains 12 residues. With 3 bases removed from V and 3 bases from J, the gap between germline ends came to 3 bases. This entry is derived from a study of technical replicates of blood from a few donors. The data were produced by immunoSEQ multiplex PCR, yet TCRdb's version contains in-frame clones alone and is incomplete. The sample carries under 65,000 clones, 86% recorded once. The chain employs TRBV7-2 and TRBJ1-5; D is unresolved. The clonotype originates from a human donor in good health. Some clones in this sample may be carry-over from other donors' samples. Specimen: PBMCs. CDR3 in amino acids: CASSFNNQPQHF. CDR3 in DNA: TGTGCCAGCAGCTTTAACAATCAGCCCCAGCATTTT.